These 8 T cell receptor beta chains originate from one sample sequenced in a study of human T cells and chemical hapten exposure. MiXCR, applied by TCRdb to the 5' RACE reads, yields one record per CDR3 protein. The sample carries fewer than 150,000 distinct CDR3 sequences, approximately 19% recorded once. Extraction of total RNA was performed on unfractionated whole blood. The receptors were sampled from a human donor in good health.

Here the CDR3 reads CASRRSGTSGTDTQYF. In DNA, the CDR3 is TGCGCCAGCAGAAGGTCCGGGACTAGCGGCACAGATACGCAGTATTTT. The V and J genes are TRBV5-1 and TRBJ2-3; 10 bases line up with TRBD2. CDR3 size: 16 residues. The ends lost 5 bases at V and 1 base at J; junction bases unmatched: 7. Germline V gene data show CDR1 as SGHRS and CDR2 as YFSETQ.

The V gene is TRBV2, the J gene TRBJ2-7; maybe TRBD2 (7 bases). Trimming shortened V by 8 bases and J by 0 bases, and 17 bases separated the two germline ends. This CDR3 spans 15 amino acids. Germline V CDR1 and CDR2: SNHLY, FYNNEI. CDR3 protein: CASAVGAGASYEQYF. CDR3 coding DNA: TGTGCCAGCGCCGTGGGGGCGGGAGCCTCCTACGAGCAGTACTTC.

This clonotype was seen more than once but under ten times. J is TRBJ1-3 and V is TRBV7-2; 7 bases map to TRBD1. CDR3 length: 14 residues. Per germline, CDR1 SGHTA and CDR2 FQGNSA. Losses at the gene ends were 5 bases for V and 1 base for J; bases not matched to a gene: 2. This CDR3 reads CASSPTGSGNTIYF. The CDR3 region has the DNA TGTGCCAGCAGCCCGACAGGGTCTGGAAACACCATATATTTT.

This clonotype was counted only a few times. The V and J genes are TRBV7-2 and TRBJ1-4, with a weak D call TRBD1 (5 bases). Germline-derived CDR1 and CDR2 are SGHTA and FQGNSA. This CDR3 has 15 residues. V lost 1 base and J 8 bases, leaving 14 bases between the germline ends. This chain's CDR3 is CASSLGVGDPEKLFF. CDR3 sequence (DNA): TGTGCCAGCAGCTTAGGGGTAGGGGACCCCGAAAAACTGTTTTTT.

The chain joins TRBV28 to TRBJ2-7; no clear D gene. Trimming left V 3 bases short and J 0 bases short, with 12 bases between. This CDR3 contains 15 residues. CDR1 MDHEN and CDR2 SYDVKM come from the germline V gene. CDR3 bases: TGTGCCAGCAGTTTGTATAGCACTGACTCCTACGAGCAGTACTTC. As protein: CASSLYSTDSYEQYF.

V gene TRBV6-5 combines with J gene TRBJ1-4; no clear D gene. Trimming pared 2 bases from V and 8 bases from J, leaving 12 bases between. The CDR3 length is 14 residues. Germline V gene lookup returns CDR1 MNHEY and CDR2 SVGAGI. CDR3 bases: TGTGCCAGCAGTTACGATGAGGGCAAAGAAAAACTGTTTTTT. Protein sequence: CASSYDEGKEKLFF.

This chain links TRBV29-1 with TRBJ2-5, with 10 bases matching TRBD2. CDR1 and CDR2 (germline): SQVTM, ANQGSEA. The CDR3 is 14 residues long. V lost 4 bases and J lost 1; bases outside the gene matches: 3. CDR3: CSVGLAGIQETQYF. DNA for the CDR3: TGCAGCGTTGGACTAGCGGGCATCCAAGAGACCCAGTACTTC.

The sample holds a few counts of this clonotype. The gene calls are TRBV11-1 and TRBJ2-5; D is unclear. Trimming took off 5 bases at V and 0 bases at J, with 16 bases between the two ends. The CDR3 runs 16 residues. Germline V gives CDR1 SGHAT, CDR2 FQDESV (reference sequence). This chain's CDR3 is CASSLSGHADQETQYF. In DNA form, the CDR3 reads TGTGCCAGCAGCCTCTCTGGGCACGCGGACCAAGAGACCCAGTACTTC.